This TCR beta chain was identified during a study of shared clonotypes between healthy human individuals. Only in-frame clones appear in the TCRdb table, and some are missing; sequencing was by immunoSEQ multiplex PCR. This table holds roughly 2,000,000 clones, around 93% found once. This CDR3 is built from 15 residues. Trimming stripped 1 base from V and 2 bases from J, with 10 bases between. Germline loops: CDR1 SGDLS, CDR2 YYNGEE. Naive CD8 populations comprised CD45RO-negative cells positively selected for CCR7, excluding terminally differentiated effector memory CD45RA+ cells. On this clone: Antigen: not known. Other DNA sequences within the sample encode an identical CDR3.

General observations from the study: Memory subsets had estimated richness that was generally smaller than that of naive subsets. The study sampled only blood, and tissue repertoires likely differ. Few donors restricted represented genetic and exposure-history diversity.

The chain is built from TRBV9 and TRBJ2-1, with D perhaps TRBD2 (6 bases). The material sequenced was naive CD8+ T cells from PBMCs. This sequence originates from a man between 18 and 35 years old in good health. Some clones in this sample may be carry-over from other donors' samples. CDR3 region: CASSVLSGAYNEQFF. CDR3 DNA sequence: TGTGCCAGCAGCGTACTATCGGGAGCCTACAATGAGCAGTTCTTC.